This section outlines one T cell receptor beta chain sequence together with its context. This clonotype showed up just a few times. Its antigen is currently not known. No base qualities exist here, and no much larger clone lies one base off it. This entry comes from a study of response to subunit inactivated influenza vaccine (dated by TCRdb to the late 2010s). Background for the entire study: Deep quantitative profiling of the T cell receptor repertoire was used in the study to follow responses to a trivalent subunit inactivated influenza vaccine. The research as a whole found: According to the authors, only a limited number of new T cells may be recruited by each seasonal influenza vaccination.

Libraries were made using RT-PCR. The run used an Illumina HiSeq 2500. Through fastp at Q25 and MiXCR, TCRdb rebuilt clones from the public reads, retaining in-frame beta chains. Here each entry gathers all rows of one CDR3 protein and keeps the most common genes and DNA. This sample lists more than 550,000 distinct CDR3 sequences; 12% were detected once. The biggest ten clones account for 9.5% to 13% of the sample. Based on the germline V gene, the CDR1 and CDR2 sequences are SGHTA and FQGNSA. There are 15 amino acids in the CDR3, from cysteine to phenylalanine inclusive. Only the CDR3 region is kept as DNA, spanning 45 bases read in frame from base 1. The V and J ends are trimmed by 2 bases and 4 bases, leaving 12 bases between them.

The source material was PBMCs from blood, sampled on the day of vaccination. The TCR was taken from a man between 45 and 60 years old who received an inactivated influenza vaccine. Donor details come from another sample of the same person, matched by shared clones. The chain is made from TRBV7-2 and TRBJ2-1; TRBD2 could be the D gene, as 5 bases match. The CDR3 loop reads CASSLRLGVYNEQFF. The base sequence is TGTGCCAGCAGCTTACGCCTGGGAGTTTACAATGAGCAGTTCTTC.